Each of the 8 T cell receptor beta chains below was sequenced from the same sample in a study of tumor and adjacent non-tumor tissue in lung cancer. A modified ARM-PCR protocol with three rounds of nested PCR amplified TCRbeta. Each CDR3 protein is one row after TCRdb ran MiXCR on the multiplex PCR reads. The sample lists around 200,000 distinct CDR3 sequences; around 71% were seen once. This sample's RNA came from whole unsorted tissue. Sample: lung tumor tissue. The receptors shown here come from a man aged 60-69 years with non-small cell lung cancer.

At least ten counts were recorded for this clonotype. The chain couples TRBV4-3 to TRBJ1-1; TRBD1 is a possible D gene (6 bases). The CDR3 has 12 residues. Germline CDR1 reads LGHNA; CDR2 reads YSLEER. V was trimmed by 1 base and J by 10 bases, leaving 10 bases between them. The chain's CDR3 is CASSQGQGRAFF. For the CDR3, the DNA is TGCGCCAGCAGCCAAGGTCAGGGGCGAGCTTTCTTT.

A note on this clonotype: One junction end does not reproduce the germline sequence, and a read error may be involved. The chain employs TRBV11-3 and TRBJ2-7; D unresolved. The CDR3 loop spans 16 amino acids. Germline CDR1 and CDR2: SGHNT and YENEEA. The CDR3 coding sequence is TGTGCAAGCAGCTTAGGATCTTGGCCATGGACCTACGAGCAGTACTTC. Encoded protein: CASSLGSWPWTYEQYF. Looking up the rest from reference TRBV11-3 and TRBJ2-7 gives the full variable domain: EAGVVQSPRYKIIEKKQPVAFWCNPISGHNTLYWYLQNLGQGPELLIRYENEEAVDDSQLPKDRFSAERLKGVDSTLKIQPAELGDSAVYLCASSLGSWPWTYEQYFGPGTRLTVT.

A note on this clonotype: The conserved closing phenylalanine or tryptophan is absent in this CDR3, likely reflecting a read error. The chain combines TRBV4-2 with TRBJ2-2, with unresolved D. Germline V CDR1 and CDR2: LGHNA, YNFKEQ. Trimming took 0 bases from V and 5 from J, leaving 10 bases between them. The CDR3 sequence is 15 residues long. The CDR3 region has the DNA TGTGCCAGCAGCCAAGATCGGATGGCGACCGGGGAGCTGTTTGTT. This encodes CASSQDRMATGELFV.

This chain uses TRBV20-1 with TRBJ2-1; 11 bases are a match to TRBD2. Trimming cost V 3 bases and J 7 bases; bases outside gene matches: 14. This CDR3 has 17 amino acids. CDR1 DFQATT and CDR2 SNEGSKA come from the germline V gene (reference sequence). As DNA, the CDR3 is TGCAGTGCTAGGGGGACCGAACTAGCGGGAGTTAAGAATGAGCAGTTCTTC. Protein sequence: CSARGTELAGVKNEQFF.

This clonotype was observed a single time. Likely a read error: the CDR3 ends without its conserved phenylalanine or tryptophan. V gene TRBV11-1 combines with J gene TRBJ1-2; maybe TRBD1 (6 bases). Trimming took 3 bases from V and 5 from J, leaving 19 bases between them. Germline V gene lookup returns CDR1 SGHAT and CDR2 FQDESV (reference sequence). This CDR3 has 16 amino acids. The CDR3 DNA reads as TGTGCCAGCAGCTTGGACATGATCGACAGGAGTTATGGCTACACCTCC. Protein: CASSLDMIDRSYGYTS.

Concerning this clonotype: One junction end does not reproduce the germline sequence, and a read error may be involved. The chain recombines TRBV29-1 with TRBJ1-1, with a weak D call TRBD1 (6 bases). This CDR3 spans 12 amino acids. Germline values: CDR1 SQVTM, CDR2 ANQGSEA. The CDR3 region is CSVVGGSAEAIF. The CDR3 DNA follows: TGCAGCGTTGTAGGGGGATCCGCTGAAGCTATCTTT. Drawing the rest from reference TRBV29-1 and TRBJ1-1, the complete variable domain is SAVISQKPSRDICQRGTSLTIQCQVDSQVTMMFWYRQQPGQSLTLIATANQGSEATYESGFVIDKFPISRPNLTFSTLTVSNMSPEDSSIYLCSVVGGSAEAIFGQGTRLTVV.

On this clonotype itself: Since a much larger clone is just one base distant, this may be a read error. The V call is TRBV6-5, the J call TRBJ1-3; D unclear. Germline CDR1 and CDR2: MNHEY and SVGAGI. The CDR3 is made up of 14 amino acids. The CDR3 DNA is TGTGCCAACAGTTACGACGGAACTGGAAACACCATATATTTT. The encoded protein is CANSYDGTGNTIYF.

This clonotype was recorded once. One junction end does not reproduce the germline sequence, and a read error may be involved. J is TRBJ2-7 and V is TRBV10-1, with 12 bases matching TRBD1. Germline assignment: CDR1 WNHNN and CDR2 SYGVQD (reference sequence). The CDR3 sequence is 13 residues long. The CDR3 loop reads CPSRGQGAYEQYF. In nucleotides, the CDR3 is TGTCCCAGCAGGGGACAGGGGGCATACGAGCAGTACTTC.